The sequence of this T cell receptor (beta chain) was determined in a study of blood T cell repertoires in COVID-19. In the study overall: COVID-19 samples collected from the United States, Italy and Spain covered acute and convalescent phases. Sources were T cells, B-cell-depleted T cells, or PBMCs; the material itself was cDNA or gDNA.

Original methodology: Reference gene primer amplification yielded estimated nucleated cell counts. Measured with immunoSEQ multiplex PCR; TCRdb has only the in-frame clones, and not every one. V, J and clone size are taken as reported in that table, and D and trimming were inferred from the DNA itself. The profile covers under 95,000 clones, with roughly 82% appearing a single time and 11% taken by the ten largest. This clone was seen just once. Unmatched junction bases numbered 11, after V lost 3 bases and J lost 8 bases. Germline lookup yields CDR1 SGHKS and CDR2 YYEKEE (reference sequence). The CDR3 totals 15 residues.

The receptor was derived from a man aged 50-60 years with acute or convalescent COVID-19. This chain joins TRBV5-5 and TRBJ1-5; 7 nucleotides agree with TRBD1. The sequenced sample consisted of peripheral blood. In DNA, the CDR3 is TGTGCCAGCAGCTCCGAGACAGGGCGAGGGAAGCCCCAGCATTTT. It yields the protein CASSSETGRGKPQHF.